The entry below describes one T cell receptor (beta chain). CDR1 SGHDN and CDR2 FVKESK come from the germline V gene. The CDR3 consists of 18 residues. Trimming removed 1 base from V and 2 bases from J; junction bases left unmatched: 12. The data stem from a study of blood T cell repertoires in COVID-19. Study details: COVID-19 samples collected from the United States, Italy and Spain covered acute and convalescent phases. T cells, B-cell-depleted T cells, or PBMCs provided the cDNA or gDNA that served as material.

Original data processing: Using reference gene primer amplification, nucleated cell counts were estimated. Generated by immunoSEQ multiplex PCR, the TCRdb table keeps only in-frame clones and is missing some. Clone size and the V and J calls come from that table; the DNA yielded D and trimming. The sample has 250,000 or so clones, 85% to 90% seen once; the top ten hold about 2%. The chain employs TRBV14 and TRBJ1-2, with 8 bases matching TRBD1. The source material was peripheral blood. The clonotype comes from a woman aged 55-75 years with COVID-19, enrolled during active disease. CDR3 protein: CASSQGVRGLSVNYGYTF. DNA of the CDR3: TGTGCCAGCAGCCAAGGTGTCAGGGGGCTTTCCGTGAACTATGGCTACACCTTC.